This T cell receptor beta chain derives from a study of neurological immune-mediated disorders. Time point here: longitudinal time-point 3. PBMCs numbering 2 million and stored at -80 C yielded the unsorted libraries. The method for making cDNA was 5'RACE, and it used 10-nucleotide random UMIs. A single record per CDR3 protein comes from TCRdb applying MiXCR to the 5' RACE reads. This table holds approximately 47,000 distinct CDR3 sequences, over 9.5% found once. This clonotype was found a few times. Its cognate antigen is unknown. Study-wide results and caveats: TCR-beta repertoires seemed private in all groups, with no expanded CDR3 amino acid sequences shared. The greatest degree of TCR clonal expansion was observed in HTLV-1-associated myelopathy, with the lowest in multiple sclerosis, below that of healthy controls.

CDR3 size: 14 residues. Germline V gives CDR1 SGHRS, CDR2 YFSETQ. V lost 2 bases and J 7 bases, leaving 12 bases between the germline ends. The chain uses TRBV5-1 and TRBJ2-2; D is possibly TRBD1 (5 bases). The specimen sequenced was PBMCs. The clonotype was recovered from a male donor with HTLV-1-associated myelopathy (HAM/TSP). CDR3 DNA sequence: TGCGCCAGCAGCTTAGCCAGGGCTTTCGGGGAGCTGTTTTTT. Translating gives CASSLARAFGELFF. Looking up the rest from reference TRBV5-1 and TRBJ2-2 gives the full variable domain: KAGVTQTPRYLIKTRGQQVTLSCSPISGHRSVSWYQQTPGQGLQFLFEYFSETQRNKGNFPGRFSGRQFSNSRSEMNVSTLELGDSALYLCASSLARAFGELFFGEGSRLTVL.